The entry below gives a single T cell receptor beta chain sequence along with its context. Its antigen is currently unknown. The protocol was immunoSEQ multiplex PCR, while the TCRdb copy is restricted to in-frame clones and leaves out a portion. The sample contains over 60,000 clones, 85% to 90% of which appear only once. This entry belongs to a study of OX40 agonist ivuxolimab in advanced cancers. Study background: Three partial responders included one hepatocellular carcinoma patient and two cutaneous melanoma patients. General observations from the study: Relatively little clonal expansion, among the lowest observed, appeared in partial responders at 0.1-3.0 mg/kg. Certain nonresponding patients likewise had low normalized T-cell clonal expansion. Compared with CD4+, CD8+ T cells on average had more expanded clones.

Trimming stripped 4 bases from V and 7 bases from J, with 16 bases between. This CDR3 comprises 15 residues. Germline CDR1 and CDR2: MNHEY and SVGAGI. This specimen consisted of CD4+ or CD8+ T cells sorted from blood, obtained in a trial of the OX40 agonist ivuxolimab. The clonotype was recovered from an adult with an advanced solid tumor such as melanoma, head and neck, liver or kidney cancer. This chain connects TRBV6-5 to TRBJ2-2; D possibly uses TRBD1 or TRBD2 (5 bases each). CDR3 in amino acids: CASSFYKGPDGELFF. The CDR3 DNA sequence: TGTGCCAGCAGTTTCTACAAGGGACCCGACGGGGAGCTGTTTTTT.